This T cell receptor beta chain was found in a study of beta chain features in type 1 diabetes. Every participating donor gave one draw, a heparinised blood sample averaging around 120 mL. Reverse transcribing all isolated RNA meant expressed TCRB transcripts were sequenced. Method: immunoSEQ multiplex PCR; TCRdb's copy keeps in-frame clones and lacks some. Counted here are 150,000 or so clones, 40% to 55% occurring once; the ten biggest clones make up 0.42%. With 2 bases removed from V and 0 bases from J, the gap between germline ends came to 11 bases. The CDR3 runs to 15 residues. Germline V CDR1 and CDR2: SGHNT, YYREEE (reference sequence). This clone was picked up a small number of times.

The origin of this receptor is a man aged 18 to 30 in good health. The chain employs TRBV5-4 and TRBJ1-1, with a weak D call TRBD1 (6 bases). The sample consisted of Tregs from blood. The CDR3 loop is CASSFVTGMNTEAFF. DNA for the CDR3: TGTGCCAGCAGCTTCGTAACAGGGATGAACACTGAAGCTTTCTTT.